Below, one T cell receptor beta chain is given with its context. The data stem from a study of sequential checkpoint blockade in melanoma. About the research overall: Arm A got nivolumab then ipilimumab; arm B the reverse, 1:1.

Sequencing was performed with immunoSEQ multiplex PCR; in TCRdb, only in-frame clones are kept and a portion is missing. The sample lists fewer than 25,000 clones, roughly 80% occurring once. Documented treatment: randomized to nivolumab then ipilimumab (arm A) or the reverse (arm B). Sorted cells were live CD3+CD8+, lacking CD19 and CD56, from PBMCs. Germline CDR1 reads SGHRS; CDR2 reads YFSETQ. The CDR3 is 17 amino acids. Trimming shortened V by 4 bases and J by 3 bases, and 22 bases separated the two germline ends. This TCR came from a human donor with melanoma. The source was CD8+ T cells sorted from blood (inferred from file names), collected from a patient given nivolumab and ipilimumab in sequence. The rearrangement uses TRBV5-1 and TRBJ1-2; D perhaps matches TRBD1 (6 bases). The CDR3 DNA reads TGCGCCAGCAGCCTGGAAGAATTAGGGGGTATTCACTATGGCTACACCTTC. As protein: CASSLEELGGIHYGYTF.